The present TCR beta chain was sequenced within a study of blood T cell repertoires in COVID-19. Germline V gene sequence: CDR1 MGHRA, CDR2 YSYEKL. The CDR3 consists of 15 residues. Trimming removed 0 bases from V and 9 bases from J; junction bases left unmatched: 6. This clone was observed once. Assay: immunoSEQ multiplex PCR; the TCRdb copy retains only in-frame clones and omits some. The sample includes hundreds of thousands of clones, 86% of them seen just once. The sequence came from a woman aged 50 to 65 in a cohort exposed to, infected with or recovered from COVID-19 (not recorded which). Material for sequencing was PBMCs or T cells enriched from blood (not recorded which). The chain carries TRBV4-1 and TRBJ2-1, with 9 bases matching TRBD2. The CDR3 region is CASSQEERGVGEQFF. As DNA, the CDR3 is TGCGCCAGCAGCCAAGAGGAGCGGGGGGTAGGTGAGCAGTTCTTC.